The next 30 T cell receptor beta chains were all read from a single sample in a study of T-cell reconstitution after alpha-beta-depleted transplantation in children. A library of TCRbeta sequences, prepared with unique molecular identifiers, was generated. TCRdb processed the PCR reads anew with MiXCR; each CDR3 protein has one entry. Of roughly 180,000 distinct CDR3 sequences in the sample, just over 14% were seen once. The material sequenced was PBMCs from the stem cell graft donor, taken from the stem cell graft. All receptors derive from a human donor who donated a stem cell graft to a child with acute lymphoblastic leukemia.

The table lists this clonotype with many counts. The genes are TRBV12-3 or TRBV12-4 and TRBJ2-7, with D tentatively TRBD2 (6 bases). The V end was cut by 3 bases, the J end by 3 bases, with 9 bases between. The CDR3 loop spans 13 amino acids. The CDR3 region has the DNA TGTGCCAGCAGTTTGATTAGCGGCTACGAGCAGTACTTC. Residues: CASSLISGYEQYF.

The chain combines TRBV7-2 with TRBJ2-3; D possibly corresponds to TRBD2 (6 bases). CDR1 and CDR2 from the germline V gene are SGHTA and FQGNSA. This CDR3 has 14 amino acids. The V gene lost 5 bases and the J gene lost 6 bases, with 15 bases spanning the gap. CDR3: CASSPGTPMDTQYF. The CDR3 nucleotides read TGTGCCAGCAGCCCGGGGACTCCCATGGATACGCAGTATTTT.

This clonotype occurred many times. The chain carries TRBV7-8 and TRBJ1-5; D not resolved. CDR1 is SGHVS, CDR2 FQNEAQ, per germline. The V gene lost 1 base and the J gene lost 5 bases, with 15 bases spanning the gap. The CDR3 extends over 16 amino acids. The CDR3: CASSLGRLAGYQPQHF. The CDR3 DNA is TGTGCCAGCAGCTTAGGTCGGCTGGCAGGCTATCAGCCCCAGCATTTT.

This clonotype showed up just a few times. For the CDR3, the DNA is TGTGCCTGGAGTGTGCCGGTCGCAGCCAAAAACATTCAGTACTTC. It yields the protein CAWSVPVAAKNIQYF. This chain connects TRBV30 to TRBJ2-4; unclear D gene. The germline CDR1 and CDR2 sequences are GTSNPN and SVGIG (reference sequence). Trimming left V 0 bases short and J 0 bases short, with 9 bases between. This CDR3 has 15 residues.

In the case of this clonotype: A read error may explain this, as a much larger clone is one base away. In DNA form, the CDR3 reads TGTGCCAGCACCGAGGGAGAGCTTTTGGAGACCCAGTACTTC. It encodes CASTEGELLETQYF. This sequence joins TRBV7-8 and TRBJ2-5, with D tentatively TRBD2 (5 bases). Per germline, CDR1 SGHVS and CDR2 FQNEAQ. The CDR3 has 14 amino acids. V gave up 7 bases and J gave up 5 bases, with 17 bases separating them.

This clonotype was seen a few times. The chain links TRBV27 to TRBJ2-3, with TRBD2 matching over 11 bases. Germline trimming cut 6 bases from V and 1 base from J; bases unmatched to any gene: 15. The CDR3 contains 19 residues. Germline lookup yields CDR1 MNHEY and CDR2 SMNVEV (reference sequence). The CDR3 loop is CASRPTSGITPAGTDTQYF. Written as DNA, the CDR3 is TGTGCCAGCAGACCGACTAGCGGGATTACCCCCGCGGGCACAGATACGCAGTATTTT.

In its sample, this clonotype was seen many times. This chain links TRBV10-3 with TRBJ2-7; 8 positions agree with TRBD1. CDR3 length: 16 amino acids. V lost 1 base and J lost 3; bases outside the gene matches: 8. Per the germline V gene, CDR1 is ENHRY and CDR2 is SYGVKD. The CDR3 nucleotides read TGTGCCATCAGTGAGTGGACTGGACAGGGTAGCTACGAGCAGTACTTC. It encodes CAISEWTGQGSYEQYF.

In its sample, this clonotype was seen a few times. The chain joins TRBV20-1 to TRBJ1-1; maybe TRBD1 (5 bases). Deletions cut 3 bases from V and 2 bases from J, with 19 bases between. Germline V gene sequence: CDR1 DFQATT, CDR2 SNEGSKA (reference sequence). This CDR3 comprises 16 residues. CDR3 bases: TGCAGTGCTAGTGATCCACGGCAGGGAGAAAACACTGAAGCTTTCTTT. The encoded protein is CSASDPRQGENTEAFF.

This clonotype came up a few times. The V and J genes are TRBV7-6 and TRBJ1-6, with D unclear. CDR1 SGHVS and CDR2 FNYEAQ come from the germline V gene. The length of the CDR3 is 16 residues. Trimming cost V 5 bases and J 9 bases, with 20 bases left between them. The CDR3 nucleotides read TGTGCCAGCAGCCCCTTGGTTGTGGGGTCGGGTTCACCCCTCCACTTT. This sequence encodes CASSPLVVGSGSPLHF.

The chain links TRBV28 to TRBJ2-3; D is undetermined. The CDR3 covers 14 residues. Germline-derived CDR1 and CDR2 are MDHEN and SYDVKM. V lost 5 bases to trimming and J lost 2 bases, with 11 bases between them. CDR3 loop: CASSHRGPTDTQYF. The CDR3 region has the DNA TGTGCCAGCAGTCACCGAGGTCCCACAGATACGCAGTATTTT.

This clonotype has ten or more counts. This chain uses TRBV10-3 with TRBJ2-7; 8 nucleotides line up with TRBD2. V shed 4 bases and J 7 bases; nucleotides not matched to a gene: 9. This CDR3 spans 14 amino acids. Germline CDR1 is ENHRY and CDR2 is SYGVKD. CDR3 DNA: TGTGCCATCAGTGTGTCGGGACTAGTGGATGAGCAGTACTTC. It encodes CAISVSGLVDEQYF.

As for this clonotype: A much larger clone differs from this one at a single base, so this may be a read error. The chain uses TRBV29-1 and TRBJ1-1, with a tentative D call TRBD1 (5 bases). Between the trimmed V and J ends, which lost 6 bases and 5 bases, there was a span of 19 bases. This CDR3 has 14 amino acids. From germline, CDR1 is SQVTM and CDR2 ANQGSEA. CDR3 sequence reads: CSVAAWGEGTEAFF. In DNA, the CDR3 is TGCAGCGTGGCCGCTTGGGGGGAGGGAACTGAAGCTTTCTTT.

This clonotype was seen many times. This chain links TRBV5-1 with TRBJ2-5; 14 bases are shared with TRBD2. CDR3 length: 16 amino acids. Trimming at V came to 4 bases and at J to 5 bases, leaving 7 bases not matched to a gene. CDR1 and CDR2 (germline): SGHRS, YFSETQ. The CDR3 loop reads CASSGGTSGSRETQYF. CDR3 in DNA: TGCGCCAGCAGCGGCGGGACTAGCGGGAGCAGGGAGACCCAGTACTTC.

The chain joins TRBV7-6 to TRBJ1-1; unclear D gene. V lost 3 bases and J lost 3, with 11 bases in between. The CDR3 runs to 14 residues. From germline, CDR1 is SGHVS and CDR2 FNYEAQ. In DNA form, the CDR3 reads TGTGCCAGCAGCTTCCGGGCCAGTTACACTGAAGCTTTCTTT. Amino acids: CASSFRASYTEAFF. Variable domain in full (rest from reference TRBV7-6 and TRBJ1-1): GAGVSQSPRYKVTKRGQDVALRCDPISGHVSLYWYRQALGQGPEFLTYFNYEAQQDKSGLPNDRFSAERPEGSISTLTIQRTEQRDSAMYRCASSFRASYTEAFFGQGTRLTVV.

This clonotype appeared many times. This chain joins TRBV5-1 and TRBJ2-1; tentatively, D is TRBD1 (5 bases). V was cut by 2 bases and J by 4 bases, with 7 bases left in between. Germline V gene data show CDR1 as SGHRS and CDR2 as YFSETQ. The CDR3 runs 13 residues. CDR3 sequence reads: CASSFRQYNEQFF. CDR3 bases: TGCGCCAGCAGCTTCCGACAGTACAATGAGCAGTTCTTC.

The chain joins TRBV7-9 to TRBJ2-7; D unclear. The germline CDR1 and CDR2 sequences are SEHNR and FQNEAQ (reference sequence). Trimming shortened V by 4 bases and J by 0 bases, and 7 bases separated the two germline ends. The CDR3 totals 13 residues. The CDR3 DNA reads as TGTGCCAGCAGCTGGTCCTCCTCCTACGAGCAGTACTTC. Translation gives CASSWSSSYEQYF.

A few counts support this clonotype. This sequence joins TRBV5-1 and TRBJ2-5; 8 nucleotides line up with TRBD1. Trimming removed 4 bases from V and 7 bases from J; junction bases left unmatched: 21. Germline V gives CDR1 SGHRS, CDR2 YFSETQ. This CDR3 comprises 18 residues. CDR3 DNA sequence: TGCGCCAGCAGCAGGACCATTGGACAGGGCATTCGAAACGGGACCCAGTACTTC. Protein: CASSRTIGQGIRNGTQYF. Looking up the rest from reference TRBV5-1 and TRBJ2-5 gives the full variable domain: KAGVTQTPRYLIKTRGQQVTLSCSPISGHRSVSWYQQTPGQGLQFLFEYFSETQRNKGNFPGRFSGRQFSNSRSEMNVSTLELGDSALYLCASSRTIGQGIRNGTQYFGPGTRLLVL.

This clonotype was recorded a few times. The V and J genes are TRBV7-6 and TRBJ2-1; maybe TRBD2 (5 bases). Germline CDR1 is SGHVS and CDR2 is FNYEAQ. The V gene lost 0 bases and the J gene lost 4 bases, with 16 bases spanning the gap. CDR3 length equals 17 residues. CDR3 DNA sequence: TGTGCCAGCAGCTTAGCGTGGGCGGGCTCGCCTTACAATGAGCAGTTCTTC. Translating it yields CASSLAWAGSPYNEQFF.

This rearrangement joins TRBV7-6 to TRBJ2-5, with D hard to call. The CDR3 is 13 amino acids. V gave up 3 bases and J gave up 5 bases, with 10 bases separating them. CDR1 and CDR2 from the germline V gene are SGHVS and FNYEAQ. CDR3 residues: CASSLQARETQYF. The CDR3 nucleotides read TGTGCCAGCAGCTTGCAGGCCCGGGAGACCCAGTACTTC. The full variable domain, with the rest looked up from reference TRBV7-6 and TRBJ2-5, is GAGVSQSPRYKVTKRGQDVALRCDPISGHVSLYWYRQALGQGPEFLTYFNYEAQQDKSGLPNDRFSAERPEGSISTLTIQRTEQRDSAMYRCASSLQARETQYFGPGTRLLVL.

The chain employs TRBV28 and TRBJ2-7; D is perhaps TRBD2 (6 bases). The CDR3 is 15 residues long. Trimming left V 2 bases short and J 2 bases short, with 13 bases between. From germline, CDR1 is MDHEN and CDR2 SYDVKM. The CDR3 loop reads CASSLAGSPPYEQYF. The CDR3 DNA reads TGTGCCAGCAGTTTAGCGGGAAGCCCCCCCTACGAGCAGTACTTC.

This chain joins TRBV2 and TRBJ1-1; D unclear. CDR3 length: 13 residues. Germline CDR1 is SNHLY and CDR2 is FYNNEI. The V gene lost 7 bases and the J gene lost 3 bases, with 12 bases spanning the gap. The CDR3: CASIPGEYTEAFF. The CDR3 coding sequence is TGTGCCAGCATCCCTGGGGAGTACACTGAAGCTTTCTTT. The variable domain in full, completed from reference TRBV2 and TRBJ1-1, reads EPEVTQTPSHQVTQMGQEVILRCVPISNHLYFYWYRQILGQKVEFLVSFYNNEISEKSEIFDDQFSVERPDGSNFTLKIRSTKLEDSAMYFCASIPGEYTEAFFGQGTRLTVV.

The gene calls are TRBV19 and TRBJ2-1; 11 positions agree with TRBD1. J lost 6 bases, V lost 3 bases, and 4 bases had no gene match. CDR3 length: 15 amino acids. The germline CDR1 and CDR2 sequences are LNHDA and SQIVND (reference sequence). CDR3 DNA sequence: TGTGCCAGTAGTATTTGGGACAGGGGGGGCAATGAGCAGTTCTTC. It translates to CASSIWDRGGNEQFF.

Many counts were recorded for this clonotype. This chain uses TRBV6-5 with TRBJ2-1; the D gene could be TRBD1 or TRBD2 (5 bases each). Germline V CDR1 and CDR2: MNHEY, SVGAGI. V was shortened by 6 bases and J by 8 bases, with 11 bases between the two germline ends. This CDR3 contains 12 residues. CDR3 sequence: CASSTRDDEQFF. The DNA for the CDR3 is TGTGCCAGCAGCACAAGGGACGATGAGCAGTTCTTC.

This clonotype was recorded many times. The J gene is TRBJ2-5, the V gene TRBV11-3; D unclear. V was pared by 5 bases and J by 0 bases, with 10 bases between. Germline V gene data show CDR1 as SGHNT and CDR2 as YENEEA. The CDR3 runs 14 residues. The CDR3 DNA sequence: TGTGCCAGCAGCCAAGCACGCAACCAAGAGACCCAGTACTTC. This encodes CASSQARNQETQYF.

This clonotype was seen at least ten times. The chain combines TRBV12-3 or TRBV12-4 with TRBJ2-2, with D maybe TRBD1 (6 bases). The CDR3 extends over 16 amino acids. V gave up 0 bases and J gave up 1 base, with 9 bases separating them. The CDR3 loop reads CASSLAATGNTGELFF. For the CDR3, the DNA is TGTGCCAGCAGTTTAGCTGCGACAGGGAACACCGGGGAGCTGTTTTTT.

This clonotype was found a few times. The chain joins TRBV29-1 to TRBJ1-5; no reliable D call. This CDR3 contains 16 residues. Germline V CDR1 and CDR2: SQVTM, ANQGSEA. The V end lost 4 bases, the J end lost 0 bases, and 16 bases lay between the germline ends. The CDR3 loop reads CSVVQVPVDSNQPQHF. In nucleotides, the CDR3 is TGCAGCGTTGTTCAAGTCCCGGTCGATAGCAATCAGCCCCAGCATTTT.

Here the CDR3 DNA reads TGTGCCAGCAGCGGGGGCGGATTCAACACCGGGGAGCTGTTTTTT. Its protein is CASSGGGFNTGELFF. This rearrangement joins TRBV5-4 to TRBJ2-2, with D perhaps TRBD1 (6 bases). Trimming took 4 bases from V and 2 from J, leaving 12 bases between them. CDR1 and CDR2 from the germline V gene are SGHNT and YYREEE (reference sequence). This CDR3 has 15 residues.

This clonotype has ten or more counts. The chain couples TRBV12-3 or TRBV12-4 to TRBJ2-3; TRBD2 might be the D (6 bases). Between the trimmed V and J ends, which lost 5 bases and 0 bases, there was a span of 12 bases. This CDR3 region has 15 residues. The CDR3 region has the DNA TGTGCCAGCAGTCTTAGCGGAGCTAGCACAGATACGCAGTATTTT. This translates into CASSLSGASTDTQYF.

This clonotype was observed at least ten times. The CDR3 protein is CASSLASEAFF. CDR3 in DNA: TGTGCCAGCAGTTTAGCCAGTGAAGCTTTCTTT. The chain recombines TRBV27 with TRBJ1-1; unclear D gene. The CDR3 loop spans 11 amino acids. Germline V gives CDR1 MNHEY, CDR2 SMNVEV (reference sequence). V was clipped by 2 bases and J by 7 bases, with 5 bases between them.

This chain links TRBV20-1 with TRBJ2-1; 12 bases match TRBD2. Per germline, CDR1 DFQATT and CDR2 SNEGSKA (reference sequence). V dropped 5 bases and J dropped 6; count of bases not matched to a gene: 11. This CDR3 contains 16 residues. CDR3 bases: TGCAGTGCTCCCCCAGCTAGCGGGAGGGCCGGCAATGAGCAGTTCTTC. Translating gives CSAPPASGRAGNEQFF.